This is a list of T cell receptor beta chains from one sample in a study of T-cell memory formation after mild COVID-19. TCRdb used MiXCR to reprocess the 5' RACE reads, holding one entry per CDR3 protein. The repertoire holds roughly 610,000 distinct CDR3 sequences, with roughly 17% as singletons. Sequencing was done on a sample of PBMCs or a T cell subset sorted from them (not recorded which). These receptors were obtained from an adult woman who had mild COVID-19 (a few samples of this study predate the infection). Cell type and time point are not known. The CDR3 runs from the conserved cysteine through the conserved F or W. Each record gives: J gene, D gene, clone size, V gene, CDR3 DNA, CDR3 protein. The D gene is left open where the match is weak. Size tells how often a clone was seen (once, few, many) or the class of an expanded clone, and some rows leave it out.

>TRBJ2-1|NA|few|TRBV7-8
TGTGCCAGCAGCTTAGTAAGACTTACTTACAATGAGCAGTTCTTC
CASSLVRLTYNEQFF
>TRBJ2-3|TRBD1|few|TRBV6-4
TGTGCCAGCAGCGCCGGGACAGGTCGCACAGATACGCAGTATTTT
CASSAGTGRTDTQYF
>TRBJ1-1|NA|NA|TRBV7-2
TGTGCCAGCAGCCTCCAACCGATGGGGAACACTGAAGCTTTCTTT
CASSLQPMGNTEAFF
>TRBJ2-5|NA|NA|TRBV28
TGTGCCAGCAGCATCCCCCCGGGCCACCTGCAAGAGACCCAGTACTTC
CASSIPPGHLQETQYF
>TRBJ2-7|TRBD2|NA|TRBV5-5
TGTGCCAGCAGCGCGTCCCGGGAGGAGTACTTC
CASSASREEYF
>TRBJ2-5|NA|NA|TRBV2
TGTGCCAGCAGTGAACAGGGACTGCGGGTGGAGACCCAGTACTTC
CASSEQGLRVETQYF
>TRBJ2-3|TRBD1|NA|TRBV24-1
TGTGCCACCAGTCTCAGGGGGTCTACAGATACGCAGTATTTT
CATSLRGSTDTQYF
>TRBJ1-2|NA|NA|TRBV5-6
TGTGCCAGCAGCTTAGGGGACGGTCGGGAGATCTATGGCTACACCTTC
CASSLGDGREIYGYTF
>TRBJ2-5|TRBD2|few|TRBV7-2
TGTGCCAGCAGCCCACCCGGGCTAGCGGGAGTAGAGACCCAGTACTTC
CASSPPGLAGVETQYF
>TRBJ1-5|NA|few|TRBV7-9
TGTGCCAGCAGCTGGGCGGGAGCCGGCCAGCCCCAGCATTTT
CASSWAGAGQPQHF
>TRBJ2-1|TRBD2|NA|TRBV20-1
TGCAGTGCTAGAGAAGGGCAAAGCGGGAGACTTTACAATGAGCAGTTCTTC
CSAREGQSGRLYNEQFF
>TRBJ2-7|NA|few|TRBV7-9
TGTGCCAGCAGAGGAGGCGGGGCTACCTACGAGCAGTACTTC
CASRGGGATYEQYF
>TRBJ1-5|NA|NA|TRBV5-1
TGCGCCAGCAGCCCCCGGACTGGGGGGAATCAGCCCCAGCATTTT
CASSPRTGGNQPQHF
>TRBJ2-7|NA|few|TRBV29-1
TGCAGCGTAGCGGGTGTCTCCTACGAGCAGTACTTC
CSVAGVSYEQYF
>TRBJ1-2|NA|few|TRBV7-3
TGTGCCAGCGCGCTCGACGGTCGGGGCTATGGCTACACCTTC
CASALDGRGYGYTF
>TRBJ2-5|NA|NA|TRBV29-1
TGCAGCGTTGGGCCGCCCCCAAGAGAGACCCAGTACTTC
CSVGPPPRETQYF
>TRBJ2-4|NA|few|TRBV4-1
TGCGCCAGCAGCCAAGATGATCAGGGTGGTTCCATTCAGTACTTC
CASSQDDQGGSIQYF
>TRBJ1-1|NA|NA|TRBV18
TGTGCCAGCTCACCACGTAACAGCCTGAACACTGAAGCTTTCTTT
CASSPRNSLNTEAFF
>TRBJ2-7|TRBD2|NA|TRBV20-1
TGCAGTGCCGTCCCAAGAAAACTAGCGGGGGGCTACGAGCAGTACTTC
CSAVPRKLAGGYEQYF
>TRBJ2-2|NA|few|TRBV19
TGTGCCAGTAGTATGAAGCGGCCGGGAACCGGGGAGCTGTTTTTT
CASSMKRPGTGELFF
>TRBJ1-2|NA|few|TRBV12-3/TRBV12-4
TGTGCCAGCAGTTTAGTAGTCGGTGGAGGCGGCTACACCTTC
CASSLVVGGGGYTF
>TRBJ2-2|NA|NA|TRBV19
NA
CASTSGGPIGELFF
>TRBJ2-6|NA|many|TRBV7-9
TGTGCCAGCAGCTTAAGGACTGTTCAATCTGGGGCCAACGTCCTGACTTTC
CASSLRTVQSGANVLTF
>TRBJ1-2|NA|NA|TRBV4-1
TGCGCCAGCAGCCAAGGACGGATTGGTCCGGATGGCTACACCTTC
CASSQGRIGPDGYTF
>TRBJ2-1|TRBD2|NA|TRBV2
TGTGCCAGCAGGCGGACTAGTGGGGCTCGCAATGAGCAGTTCTTC
CASRRTSGARNEQFF
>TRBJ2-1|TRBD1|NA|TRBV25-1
TGTGCCAGTACGGGGACAGCGATGCCCCACAATGAGCAGTTCTTC
CASTGTAMPHNEQFF
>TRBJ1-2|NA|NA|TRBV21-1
TGTGCCAGCAGCAAAGGGACAGCCATTTTAGCTAACTATGGCTACACCTTC
CASSKGTAILANYGYTF
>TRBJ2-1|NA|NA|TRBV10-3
TGTGCCATCAGTGAGGGGCATGAGCAGTTCTTC
CAISEGHEQFF
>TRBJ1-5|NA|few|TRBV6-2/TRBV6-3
TGTGCCAGCAGGCTCCAGCCCGATCAGCCCCAGCATTTT
CASRLQPDQPQHF
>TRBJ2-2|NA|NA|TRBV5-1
TGCGCCAGCAGCTTGTCACACGCTACGAACACCGGGGAGCTGTTTTTT
CASSLSHATNTGELFF
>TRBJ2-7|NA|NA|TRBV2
TGTGCCAGCAGAGGGGACAAGTCACCCGAGCAGTACTTC
CASRGDKSPEQYF
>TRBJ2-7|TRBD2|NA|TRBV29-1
TGCAGCGTTGGGAGCGGGAGGGCCTACGAGCAGTACTTC
CSVGSGRAYEQYF
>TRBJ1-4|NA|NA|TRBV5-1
TGCGCCAGCAGCTTGGTGGCGGGGGAAAAACTGTTTTTT
CASSLVAGEKLFF
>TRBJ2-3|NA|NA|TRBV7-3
TGTGCCAGCAGCTTATTCGCGGTAGCCGGGGCAGATACGCAGTATTTT
CASSLFAVAGADTQYF
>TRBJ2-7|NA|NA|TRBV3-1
TGTGCCAGCAGCCAAGCAGGAGGGAATTGGGAGCAGTACTTC
CASSQAGGNWEQYF
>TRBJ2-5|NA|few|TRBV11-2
TGTGCCAGCAAGCTTATAGCGGAGACCCAGTACTTC
CASKLIAETQYF
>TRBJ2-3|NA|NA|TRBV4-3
TGCGCCAGCAGCCCCCAAGGTCCATCGGGGAGCAGAGATACGCAGTATTTT
CASSPQGPSGSRDTQYF
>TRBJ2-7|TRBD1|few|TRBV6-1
TGTGCCAGCAGTGAATTTGGGGGGACAGGGGGCAAGGAGCAGTACTTC
CASSEFGGTGGKEQYF
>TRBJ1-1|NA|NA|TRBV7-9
TGTGCCAGCAGCTTACGTAGTATGAACACTGAAGCTTTCTTT
CASSLRSMNTEAFF
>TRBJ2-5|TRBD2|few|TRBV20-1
TGCAGTGCTAGAGATGGACTAGCGGGGCTGTACCAAGAGACCCAGTACTTC
CSARDGLAGLYQETQYF
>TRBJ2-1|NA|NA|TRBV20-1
TGCAGTGGAGACGGGGCATACGATGAGCAGTTCTTC
CSGDGAYDEQFF
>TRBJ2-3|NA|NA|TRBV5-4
TGTGCCAGCAGCCCCGTCCCCCCAGATACGCAGTATTTT
CASSPVPPDTQYF
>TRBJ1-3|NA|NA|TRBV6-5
TGTGCCAGCAGTTTGGCCCCGGACCAACAGAAGTACACCATATATTTT
CASSLAPDQQKYTIYF
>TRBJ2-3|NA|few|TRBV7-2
TGTGCCAGCAGCGAAGGCGCCGGGGGCGCAATAATCGTCACAGATACGCAGTATTTT
CASSEGAGGAIIVTDTQYF
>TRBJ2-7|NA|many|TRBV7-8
TGTGCCAGCAGCCCCACAGGGGGGGTCGCCTACGAGCAGTACTTC
CASSPTGGVAYEQYF
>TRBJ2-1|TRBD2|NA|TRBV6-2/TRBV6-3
TGTGCCAGCAGCGATCTAGCGGGAGGACACAATGAGCAGTTCTTC
CASSDLAGGHNEQFF
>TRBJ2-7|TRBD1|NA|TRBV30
TGTGCCTGGAGCCTGACAGGGATCTCCTACGAGCAGTACTTC
CAWSLTGISYEQYF
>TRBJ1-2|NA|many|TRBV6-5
TGTGCCAGCAGTTACTCATCGGTCGGACTGTTGATCGAAAACGGCTACACCTTC
CASSYSSVGLLIENGYTF
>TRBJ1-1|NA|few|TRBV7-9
TGTGCCAGCAGCCCAGCGGGGGGTGAAGCTTTCTTT
CASSPAGGEAFF
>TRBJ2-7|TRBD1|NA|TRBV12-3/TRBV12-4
TGTGCCAGCAGTCCTGGGGGACAGCCCGTCTTC
CASSPGGQPVF
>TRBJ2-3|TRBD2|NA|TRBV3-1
TGTGCCAGCAGCCACACAAGCGGGGGCACAGATACGCAGTATTTT
CASSHTSGGTDTQYF
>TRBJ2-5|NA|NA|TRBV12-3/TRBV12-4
TGTGCCAGCAGTTCGGCGAGGGAGACCCAGTACTTC
CASSSARETQYF
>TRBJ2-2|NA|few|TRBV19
TGTGCCAGTAGTCAGCCGCCCCCCGGGGAGCTGTTTTTT
CASSQPPPGELFF
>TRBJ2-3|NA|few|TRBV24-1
TGTGCCACCAGTGATTCTTCGGTGGAGAGGCTCCGGACAGATACGCAGTATTTT
CATSDSSVERLRTDTQYF
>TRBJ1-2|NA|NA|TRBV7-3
TGTGCCAGCAGCACAACAGAAGAACCTGGCTACACCTTC
CASSTTEEPGYTF